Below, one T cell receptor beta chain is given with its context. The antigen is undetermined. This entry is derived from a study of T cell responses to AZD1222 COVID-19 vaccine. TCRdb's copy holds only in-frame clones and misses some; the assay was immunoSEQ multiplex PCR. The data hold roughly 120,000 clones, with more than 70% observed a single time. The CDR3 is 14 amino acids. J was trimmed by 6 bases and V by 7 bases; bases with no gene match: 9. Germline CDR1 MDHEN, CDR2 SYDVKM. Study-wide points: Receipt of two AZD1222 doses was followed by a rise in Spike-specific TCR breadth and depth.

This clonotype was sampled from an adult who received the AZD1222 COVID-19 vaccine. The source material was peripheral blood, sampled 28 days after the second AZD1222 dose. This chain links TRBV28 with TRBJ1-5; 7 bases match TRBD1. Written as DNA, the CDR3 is TGTGCCAGCACCCTCAGGACAGGAAGTCAGCCCCAGCATTTT. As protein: CASTLRTGSQPQHF.